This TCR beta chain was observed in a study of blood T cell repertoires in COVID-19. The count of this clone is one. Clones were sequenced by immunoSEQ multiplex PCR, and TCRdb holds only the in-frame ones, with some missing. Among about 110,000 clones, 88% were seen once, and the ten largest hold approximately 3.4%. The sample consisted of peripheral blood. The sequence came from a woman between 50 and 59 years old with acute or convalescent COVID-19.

The CDR3 region has the DNA TGTGCCAGCAGCCCACAGGGGGCTATCGCTTTCTTT. Protein product: CASSPQGAIAFF. This sequence joins TRBV4-2 and TRBJ1-1, with 9 positions matching TRBD1. The V gene end was trimmed by 4 bases and the J gene end by 11 bases; junction bases not matched to a gene: 5. CDR1 and CDR2 (germline): LGHNA, YNFKEQ. This CDR3 has 12 amino acids.